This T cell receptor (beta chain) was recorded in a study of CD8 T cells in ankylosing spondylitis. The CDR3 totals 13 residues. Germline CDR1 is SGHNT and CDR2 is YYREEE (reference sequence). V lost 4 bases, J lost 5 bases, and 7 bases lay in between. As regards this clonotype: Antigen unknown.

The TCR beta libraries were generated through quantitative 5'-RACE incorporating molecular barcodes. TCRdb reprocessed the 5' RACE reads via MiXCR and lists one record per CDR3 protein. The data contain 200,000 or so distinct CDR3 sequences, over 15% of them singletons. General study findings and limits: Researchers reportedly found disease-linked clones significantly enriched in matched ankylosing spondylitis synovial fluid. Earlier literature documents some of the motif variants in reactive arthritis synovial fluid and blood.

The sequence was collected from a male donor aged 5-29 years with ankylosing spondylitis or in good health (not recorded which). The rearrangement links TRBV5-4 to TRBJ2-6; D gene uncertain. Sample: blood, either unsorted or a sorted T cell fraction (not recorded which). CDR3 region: CASSPRWANVLTF. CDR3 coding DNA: TGTGCCAGCAGCCCTAGGTGGGCCAACGTCCTGACTTTC.